These 29 T cell receptor beta chains came from one sample sequenced in a study of shared clonotypes between healthy human individuals. TCRdb's table, derived via immunoSEQ multiplex PCR, lists solely in-frame clones and lacks some. The data hold 2 million to 2.5 million clones, with roughly 92% observed a single time. Sequencing was carried out using naive CD4+ T cells from PBMCs. The sample's subset: CD45RA+ positively selected. The origin of the receptors is a young man in good health. Some clones in this sample may be carry-over from other donors' samples.

The chain combines TRBV2 with TRBJ1-2; maybe TRBD1 (5 bases). The germline CDR1 and CDR2 sequences are SNHLY and FYNNEI. CDR3 size: 14 residues. The V and J ends lost 3 bases and 6 bases respectively, with 14 bases between them. The CDR3 region is CASSDFGGIDGYTF. For the CDR3, the DNA is TGTGCCAGCAGTGATTTCGGGGGGATCGATGGCTACACCTTC.

This chain joins TRBV13 and TRBJ2-7; TRBD2 matches 13 bases. This CDR3 region has 15 residues. CDR1 and CDR2 (germline): PRHDT, FYEKMQ (reference sequence). Trimming removed 5 bases from V and 6 bases from J; junction bases left unmatched: 7. CDR3 DNA sequence: TGTGCCAGCAGCGTGACTAGCGGGAGGAGGAGCGAGCAGTACTTC. This translates into CASSVTSGRRSEQYF.

The table lists this clone with a count of one. The rearrangement uses TRBV11-2 and TRBJ2-7; D unclear. The germline V gene has CDR1 SGHAT and CDR2 FQNNGV. V lost 0 bases and J lost 9, with 21 bases in between. This CDR3 comprises 16 residues. The CDR3 DNA reads TGTGCCAGCAGCTTAGATCTAACAGTCTCCCTGGGTAGGCAGTACTTC. This sequence encodes CASSLDLTVSLGRQYF.

The gene calls are TRBV5-1 and TRBJ2-7; D gene uncertain. The V gene lost 0 bases and the J gene lost 7 bases, with 11 bases spanning the gap. The CDR3 extends over 13 amino acids. From germline, CDR1 is SGHRS and CDR2 YFSETQ. CDR3 coding DNA: TGCGCCAGCAGCTTGGGGCCCTTGGGAGAGCAGTACTTC. This translates into CASSLGPLGEQYF.

For this clone: Other DNA sequences in the sample encode the same CDR3. The gene calls are TRBV5-1 and TRBJ2-1; D is possibly TRBD2 (5 bases). There are 14 residues in the CDR3. Looked up from germline, CDR1 is SGHRS and CDR2 is YFSETQ. V was shortened by 2 bases and J by 7 bases, with 13 bases between the two germline ends. CDR3 nucleotide sequence: TGCGCCAGCAGCTTCCCTACTAGTGGGAATGAGCAGTTCTTC. It codes for CASSFPTSGNEQFF.

The chain employs TRBV9 and TRBJ2-3; TRBD2 matches 13 bases. Germline assignment: CDR1 SGDLS and CDR2 YYNGEE. There are 14 residues in the CDR3. V was pared by 3 bases and J by 6 bases, with 1 base of the junction left unmatched. The chain's CDR3 is CASSGTSGSDTQYF. As DNA, the CDR3 is TGTGCCAGCAGCGGGACTAGCGGGAGCGATACGCAGTATTTT.

The chain joins TRBV5-4 to TRBJ2-7; TRBD1 is a possible D gene (6 bases). The CDR3 spans 15 residues. V was cut by 0 bases and J by 5 bases, with 15 bases left in between. The germline V gene encodes CDR1 SGHNT and CDR2 YYREEE (reference sequence). CDR3 nucleotide sequence: TGTGCCAGCAGCTTGGGGGCAGGGGTTCGCGACGAGCAGTACTTC. This sequence encodes CASSLGAGVRDEQYF.

The chain combines TRBV6-5 with TRBJ2-3, with TRBD2 matching 9 bases. The V gene end was trimmed by 4 bases and the J gene end by 0 bases; junction bases not matched to a gene: 5. The CDR3 loop spans 16 amino acids. Germline lookup yields CDR1 MNHEY and CDR2 SVGAGI. CDR3 sequence: CASSSRAGGSTDTQYF. The CDR3 DNA follows: TGTGCCAGCAGTTCAAGAGCGGGAGGTAGCACAGATACGCAGTATTTT.

The CDR3 here is CASRDPNYGYTF. The CDR3 nucleotides read TGTGCCAGCAGGGATCCTAACTATGGCTACACCTTC. The rearrangement uses TRBV11-2 and TRBJ1-2, with D unclear. Trimming cost V 6 bases and J 0 bases, with 5 bases left between them. CDR3 size: 12 residues. Per the germline V gene, CDR1 is SGHAT and CDR2 is FQNNGV.

The V call is TRBV6-5, the J call TRBJ1-1; D uncertain. The CDR3 length is 15 residues. Germline loops: CDR1 MNHEY, CDR2 SVGAGI. V was trimmed by 6 bases and J by 5 bases, leaving 19 bases between them. CDR3 sequence: CASSLYTALGTEAFF. CDR3 bases: TGTGCCAGCAGCCTCTATACAGCCCTGGGGACTGAAGCTTTCTTT.

A word on this clone: This specimen includes other DNA sequences encoding the same CDR3. The CDR3 bases are TGCGCCAGCAGCTTGGGGTCGGGAGGGGGATCCTACAATGAGCAGTTCTTC. This sequence encodes CASSLGSGGGSYNEQFF. This chain joins TRBV5-1 and TRBJ2-1, with TRBD2 identical over 8 bases. The ends lost 0 bases at V and 1 base at J; junction bases unmatched: 6. The CDR3 has 17 residues. Germline lookup yields CDR1 SGHRS and CDR2 YFSETQ.

The chain has TRBV9 and TRBJ1-3; 9 bases are shared with TRBD1. CDR3 length: 16 amino acids. The germline gives CDR1 SGDLS, CDR2 YYNGEE. Unmatched junction bases numbered 12, after V lost 3 bases and J lost 8 bases. The CDR3 loop reads CASSASYQTGGYTIYF. CDR3 coding DNA: TGTGCCAGCAGCGCCTCCTATCAGACAGGGGGTTACACCATATATTTT.

The chain employs TRBV18 and TRBJ2-4; 7 nucleotides agree with TRBD2. Germline assignment: CDR1 KGHSH and CDR2 LQKENI. The CDR3 has 16 residues. V lost 5 bases, J lost 4 bases, and 11 bases stayed unmatched. CDR3 sequence reads: CASSTARGGTKNIQYF. In DNA form, the CDR3 reads TGTGCCAGCTCAACCGCCCGCGGGGGTACGAAAAACATTCAGTACTTC.

The chain links TRBV5-4 to TRBJ1-5, with D uncertain. Germline V lookup: CDR1 SGHNT, CDR2 YYREEE (reference sequence). The CDR3 runs to 16 residues. With 0 bases removed from V and 0 bases from J, the gap between germline ends came to 10 bases. The DNA of the CDR3 is TGTGCCAGCAGCTTGGGGGAGCCCAATAGCAATCAGCCCCAGCATTTT. Protein product: CASSLGEPNSNQPQHF.

The chain joins TRBV6-1 to TRBJ2-2, with D unclear. The germline gives CDR1 MNHNS, CDR2 SASEGT. V gave up 5 bases and J gave up 6 bases, with 10 bases separating them. CDR3 size: 13 residues. The CDR3 loop is CASSPRSPGELFF. CDR3 sequence (DNA): TGTGCCAGCAGTCCCCGCTCCCCCGGGGAGCTGTTTTTT.

The chain has TRBV7-8 and TRBJ2-5; 8 bases agree with TRBD2. V gave up 1 base and J gave up 4 bases; unmatched junction bases: 8. The germline CDR1 and CDR2 sequences are SGHVS and FQNEAQ. The CDR3 has 16 amino acids. The CDR3 is CASSLVRGSGTETQYF. The CDR3 nucleotides are TGTGCCAGCAGCTTAGTTCGTGGTAGCGGGACAGAGACCCAGTACTTC.

The rearrangement uses TRBV7-2 and TRBJ2-1; D unresolved. V dropped 5 bases and J dropped 6 bases, with 8 bases sitting between them. The CDR3 is 12 residues long. Germline loops: CDR1 SGHTA, CDR2 FQGNSA. The CDR3 DNA is TGTGCCAGCAGCCGATACCCCAATGAGCAGTTCTTC. This encodes CASSRYPNEQFF.

The rearrangement links TRBV7-2 to TRBJ2-3; 7 bases map to TRBD1. With V trimmed by 5 bases and J by 2 bases, 10 bases remained unmatched. The length of the CDR3 is 16 residues. CDR1 is SGHTA and CDR2 is FQGNSA in the germline V gene. CDR3 amino acids: CASSDPRDRPTDTQYF. CDR3 sequence (DNA): TGTGCCAGCAGCGACCCCCGGGACAGACCCACAGATACGCAGTATTTT.

This sequence joins TRBV5-8 and TRBJ2-5; TRBD1 might be the D (6 bases). Trimming left V 0 bases short and J 1 base short, with 16 bases between. Germline assignment: CDR1 SGHTS and CDR2 YDEGEE. The CDR3 consists of 17 residues. The CDR3 region is CASSLAGTTIRQETQYF. CDR3 nucleotide sequence: TGTGCCAGCAGCTTGGCCGGGACAACAATACGCCAAGAGACCCAGTACTTC.

The chain employs TRBV5-1 and TRBJ2-7; D tentatively reads TRBD1 or TRBD2 (5 bases each). The CDR3 runs to 15 residues. Trimming stripped 7 bases from V and 4 bases from J, with 21 bases between. Germline V gene sequence: CDR1 SGHRS, CDR2 YFSETQ. The CDR3 sequence is CASQSEGPPSYEQYF. DNA for the CDR3: TGCGCCAGCCAATCTGAGGGGCCGCCCTCTTACGAGCAGTACTTC.

The chain joins TRBV5-8 to TRBJ1-1, with D possibly TRBD1 on 5 matching bases. V lost 2 bases, J lost 5 bases, and 7 bases lay in between. CDR1 SGHTS and CDR2 YDEGEE come from the germline V gene. The CDR3 runs 12 residues. CDR3 DNA sequence: TGTGCCAGCAGCTTAGGGGTTACTGAAGCTTTCTTT. Translated: CASSLGVTEAFF.

The chain uses TRBV28 and TRBJ2-3; D is perhaps TRBD2 (6 bases). Per the germline V gene, CDR1 is MDHEN and CDR2 is SYDVKM. The CDR3 length is 15 residues. The V gene lost 2 bases and the J gene lost 1 base, with 10 bases spanning the gap. The CDR3 DNA follows: TGTGCCAGCAGTTTAGGGGGACTCCGCACAGATACGCAGTATTTT. Residues: CASSLGGLRTDTQYF.

This chain connects TRBV5-1 to TRBJ2-7; TRBD1 is a possible D gene (6 bases). The germline V gene encodes CDR1 SGHRS and CDR2 YFSETQ. Trimming shortened V by 0 bases and J by 7 bases, and 17 bases separated the two germline ends. The CDR3 spans 15 residues. Written as DNA, the CDR3 is TGCGCCAGCAGCTTGGCCCGGGACATGAGAGGGGAGCAGTACTTC. It specifies CASSLARDMRGEQYF.

This clone was counted a single time. The rearrangement uses TRBV4-3 and TRBJ2-2; 14 nucleotides align to TRBD2. The CDR3 is 19 residues long. Looked up from germline, CDR1 is LGHNA and CDR2 is YSLEER. Trimming took 5 bases from V and 4 from J; bases not matched to a gene: 12. CDR3 sequence reads: CASSRSGTSGSKSTGELFF. The CDR3 DNA reads as TGCGCCAGCAGCAGATCCGGGACTAGCGGGAGTAAGAGCACCGGGGAGCTGTTTTTT.

This clone was observed once. This rearrangement joins TRBV7-9 to TRBJ2-7; the D gene is possibly TRBD2 (5 bases). V lost 2 bases to trimming and J lost 7 bases, with 15 bases between them. Germline CDR1 SEHNR, CDR2 FQNEAQ (reference sequence). This CDR3 contains 14 residues. The CDR3 DNA reads TGTGCCAGCAGCTTATACCGGGCCACGGGGGAGCAGTACTTC. It yields the protein CASSLYRATGEQYF. The full variable domain, its missing parts supplied by reference TRBV7-9 and TRBJ2-7, is DTGVSQNPRHKITKRGQNVTFRCDPISEHNRLYWYRQTLGQGPEFLTYFQNEAQLEKSRLLSDRFSAERPKGSFSTLEIQRTEQGDSAMYLCASSLYRATGEQYFGPGTRLTVT.

J is TRBJ2-2 and V is TRBV18; TRBD1 matches at 9 bases. The CDR3 covers 14 residues. J lost 5 bases, V lost 4 bases, and 2 bases had no gene match. Per germline, CDR1 KGHSH and CDR2 LQKENI. Here the CDR3 reads CASSRDRATGELFF. The CDR3 bases are TGTGCCAGCTCACGGGACAGGGCTACCGGGGAGCTGTTTTTT.

The chain uses TRBV4-3 and TRBJ1-5, with a weak D call TRBD1 (6 bases). The CDR3 is made up of 17 amino acids. The germline V gene encodes CDR1 LGHNA and CDR2 YSLEER. V was clipped by 0 bases and J by 5 bases, with 17 bases between them. This CDR3 is CASSQDSSGTSYQPQHF. The CDR3 nucleotides are TGCGCCAGCAGCCAAGATTCGTCCGGGACATCTTATCAGCCCCAGCATTTT.

This clone was detected only once. The gene calls are TRBV28 and TRBJ1-5; D uncertain. This CDR3 is 15 amino acids long. Looked up from germline, CDR1 is MDHEN and CDR2 is SYDVKM. The V end was cut by 2 bases, the J end by 3 bases, with 11 bases between. This CDR3 is CASSLPSFSNQPQHF. CDR3 nucleotide sequence: TGTGCCAGCAGTTTACCCTCCTTTTCCAATCAGCCCCAGCATTTT.

This clone was counted a single time. The rearrangement joins TRBV6-5 to TRBJ2-3; D possibly matches TRBD1 or TRBD2 (5 bases each). V shed 6 bases and J shed 2 bases, with 12 bases lying between them. The CDR3 is 14 amino acids. Germline CDR1 MNHEY, CDR2 SVGAGI. This CDR3 reads CASSPGATTDTQYF. The CDR3 nucleotides read TGTGCCAGCAGCCCCGGGGCCACCACAGATACGCAGTATTTT.